This T cell receptor beta chain was captured by sequencing in a study of tumor-infiltrating lymphocytes in oesophageal squamous cell carcinoma. There are 14 residues in the CDR3. Germline CDR1 is SGHTA and CDR2 is FQGNSA. Using its own MiXCR run on the PCR reads, TCRdb lists one record per CDR3 protein. The table has around 12,000 distinct CDR3 sequences, roughly 54% seen once. The receptor's source is a male donor with esophageal squamous cell carcinoma. Sequenced material: esophageal tumor tissue. The gene calls are TRBV7-2 and TRBJ2-5, with D unresolved. The J call may not be correct, given that the DNA end is closer to TRBJ2-7. The CDR3: CASSSPAGPYEQYF. DNA of the CDR3: TGTGCCAGCAGCTCCCCGGCAGGACCGTACGAGCAGTACTTC.